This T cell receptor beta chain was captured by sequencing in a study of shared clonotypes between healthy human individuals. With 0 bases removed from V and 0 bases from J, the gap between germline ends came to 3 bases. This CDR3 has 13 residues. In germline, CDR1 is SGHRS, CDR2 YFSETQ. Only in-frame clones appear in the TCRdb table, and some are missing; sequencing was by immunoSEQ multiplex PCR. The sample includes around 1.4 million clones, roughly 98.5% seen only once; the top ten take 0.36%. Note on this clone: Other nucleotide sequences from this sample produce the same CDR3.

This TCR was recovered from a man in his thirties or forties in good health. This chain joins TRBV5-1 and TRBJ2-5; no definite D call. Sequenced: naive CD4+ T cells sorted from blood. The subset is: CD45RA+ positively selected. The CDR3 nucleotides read TGCGCCAGCAGCTTGGGAAACCAAGAGACCCAGTACTTC. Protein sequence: CASSLGNQETQYF.